This T cell receptor beta chain is drawn from a study of cytomegalovirus exposure and HLA in healthy donors. The study's findings and limits: Association with HLA alleles at 0.05 false discovery rate was found for 16,951 TCR beta sequences in a later analysis. Cytomegalovirus status, reportedly, was diagnosed with high specificity and sensitivity by the classifier. A highly shared variant cluster was judged a likely technical artifact. Only CMV serostatus was available as immune exposure information.

The primer mix had 60 Vbeta and 13 Jbeta primers. Some clones are missing from TCRdb's copy, which holds only in-frame ones; the method was immunoSEQ multiplex PCR. The repertoire includes approximately 150,000 clones, roughly four fifths of them detected once, and 1.5% to 2.5% sits in the top ten. Germline V gene data show CDR1 as ENHRY and CDR2 as SYGVKD. Trimming left V 8 bases short and J 4 bases short, with 24 bases between. The CDR3 covers 16 residues. Note on this clone: Its antigen remains unknown.

V gene TRBV10-3 combines with J gene TRBJ2-7; D possibly corresponds to TRBD2 (5 bases). The TCR originated in a woman in her 40s in good health and CMV-seronegative. Sequences were obtained from PBMCs. The CDR3 loop reads CAIGITLTGKPYEQYF. The DNA for the CDR3 is TGTGCCATCGGAATCACGTTAACGGGGAAACCGTACGAGCAGTACTTC.